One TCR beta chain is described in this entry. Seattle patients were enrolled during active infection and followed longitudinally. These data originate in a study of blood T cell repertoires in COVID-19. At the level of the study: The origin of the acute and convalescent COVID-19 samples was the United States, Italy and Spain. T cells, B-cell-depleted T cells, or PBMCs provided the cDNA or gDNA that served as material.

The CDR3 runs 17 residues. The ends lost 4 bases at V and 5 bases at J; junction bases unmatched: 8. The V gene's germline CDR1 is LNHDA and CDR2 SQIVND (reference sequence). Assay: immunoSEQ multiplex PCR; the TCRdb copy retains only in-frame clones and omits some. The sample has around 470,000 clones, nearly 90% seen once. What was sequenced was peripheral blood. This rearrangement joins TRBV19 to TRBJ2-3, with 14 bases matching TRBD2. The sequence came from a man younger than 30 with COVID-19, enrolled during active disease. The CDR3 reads CASSKRTSGRPGDTQYF. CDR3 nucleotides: TGTGCCAGTAGTAAGAGGACTAGCGGGAGGCCGGGAGATACGCAGTATTTT.